Shown below are 19 T cell receptor beta chains from a single sample sequenced in a study of T cell clonality in common variable immunodeficiency. Whole-study findings and limits: Fewer deletions and N-nucleotide insertions were reportedly seen in common variable immunodeficiency TCR beta sequences.

The assay was immunoSEQ multiplex PCR, and TCRdb's table has in-frame clones only and misses some. Sampling found around 24,000 clones, none seen once. The antigens for these receptors are not known. Source material: peripheral blood mononuclear cells. The receptors come from a human donor with common variable immunodeficiency.

This clone was picked up many times. The CDR3 spells CASSRGYNAGELFF. The part of the CDR3 DNA that was read is TGTGCCAGCAGCCGCGGATATAACGCCGGGGAG. V is TRBV7-3 and J is TRBJ2-2; D not certain. The CDR3 extends 3 residues past the end of the read, so its final part is completed from the germline J gene. Germline CDR1 and CDR2: SGHTA and FQGTGA. The CDR3 contains 14 residues. Trimming removed 5 bases at V and 6 bases at J, with 13 bases between.

Note on this clone: The read terminates 3 residues ahead of where the CDR3 ends, so the germline J gene completes it. V usage is TRBV2 and J usage is TRBJ2-1; weak D call: TRBD1 (6 bases). Germline V gene sequence: CDR1 SNHLY, CDR2 FYNNEI. V shed 2 bases and J shed 4 bases, with 12 bases lying between them. The CDR3 totals 15 residues. The CDR3 sequence is CASSENRASYNEQFF. CDR3 bases read: TGTGCCAGCAGTGAAAACAGGGCCTCTTACAATGAG.

A few counts support this clone. The read finishes 3 residues shy of the CDR3 end, and the germline J gene is used to complete it. The rearrangement links TRBV2 to TRBJ2-4; no reliable D call. Germline V gene data show CDR1 as SNHLY and CDR2 as FYNNEI. Trimming cost V 4 bases and J 0 bases, with 10 bases left between them. The CDR3 loop spans 15 amino acids. The CDR3 reads CASSVDKLAKNIQYF. CDR3 DNA (partial): TGTGCCAGCAGTGTTGACAAGCTAGCCAAAAACATT.

This clone was seen a few times. The read ends 3 residues shy of where the CDR3 ends; the end is completed using the germline J gene. The J gene is TRBJ2-1, the V gene TRBV30, with TRBD1 as a possible D gene (6 bases). The V end was cut by 6 bases, the J end by 2 bases, with 17 bases between. Germline-derived CDR1 and CDR2 are GTSNPN and SVGIG (reference sequence). The CDR3 runs to 15 residues. The DNA read from the CDR3 is TGTGCCTGCGGAAAAGGGACAATCCCCTACAATGAG. Translated, it gives CACGKGTIPYNE. The full-length CDR3 reads as CACGKGTIPYNEQFF.

This clone was recorded many times. The read terminates 3 residues before the CDR3 end, so the remaining end is supplied by the germline J gene. The V gene is TRBV5-1, the J gene TRBJ2-7; no reliable D call. The germline V gene has CDR1 SGHRS and CDR2 YFSETQ. This CDR3 has 14 amino acids. Trimming pared 4 bases from V and 2 bases from J, leaving 13 bases between. Incomplete CDR3 DNA: TGCGCCAGCAGCCCCTATGTGGGCACCTACGAG. Its translation is CASSPYVGTYE. The CDR3 in full is CASSPYVGTYEQYF.

To note about this clone: The read terminates 3 residues before the CDR3 end, so the remaining end is supplied by the germline J gene. The genes are TRBV19 and TRBJ1-5; 8 bases agree with TRBD1. Germline CDR1 reads LNHDA; CDR2 reads SQIVND (reference sequence). With 5 bases clipped from V and 2 bases from J, the junction kept 8 bases outside the gene matches. The CDR3 spans 16 residues. The sequenced CDR3 bases are TGTGCCAGTAGTCCACCCAGGGGGCATGGCAATCAGCCC. Amino acid sequence: CASSPPRGHGNQP. The entire CDR3 protein is CASSPPRGHGNQPQHF.

This clone was found many times. The read ends 3 residues before the CDR3 terminus; that terminus is restored from the germline J gene. The chain uses TRBV7-2 and TRBJ1-5; maybe TRBD1 (5 bases). The CDR3 is 14 amino acids. V lost 6 bases, J lost 3 bases, and 12 bases lay in between. Germline V gene data show CDR1 as SGHTA and CDR2 as FQGNSA. The sequenced CDR3 bases are TGTGCCAGCAGTTATGGGGGGTTCAATCAGCCC. Amino acids: CASSYGGFNQP. The CDR3 reads in full as CASSYGGFNQPQHF.

This clone was counted ten times or more. With the read ending 3 residues before the CDR3 end, the germline J gene is used to fill in that end. The chain links TRBV2 to TRBJ2-1; unclear D gene. The length of the CDR3 is 11 residues. V was shortened by 6 bases and J by 8 bases, with 8 bases between the two germline ends. Germline V lookup: CDR1 SNHLY, CDR2 FYNNEI. The CDR3 bases that were read are TGTGCCAGCAGCCCCACGGATGAG. It is translated as CASSPTDE. The full CDR3 protein reads CASSPTDEQFF.

At least ten counts were recorded for this clone. The DNA ends 3 residues before the CDR3 does, and the rest of the CDR3 is filled in from the germline J gene. The chain is built from TRBV20-1 and TRBJ2-1, with unresolved D. V was clipped by 0 bases and J by 7 bases, with 19 bases between them. The CDR3 loop spans 16 amino acids. Germline V lookup: CDR1 DFQATT, CDR2 SNEGSKA (reference sequence). CDR3 sequence reads: CSARDRVGLVWNEQFF. Incomplete CDR3 DNA: TGCAGTGCTAGAGATAGGGTCGGCCTCGTATGGAATGAG.

This CDR3 is CASSLSQNTEAFF. The sequenced part of the CDR3 DNA is TGTGCCAGCAGCTTATCACAGAACACTGAA. This chain links TRBV7-3 with TRBJ1-1, with no clear D. The missing CDR3 end, 3 residues past where the read stops, is filled in from the germline J gene. V shed 2 bases and J shed 1 base, with 5 bases lying between them. Germline CDR1 reads SGHTA; CDR2 reads FQGTGA. The CDR3 extends over 13 amino acids.

This clone was counted many times. The CDR3 end lies 3 residues beyond the end of the read and is filled in from the germline J gene. This chain uses TRBV2 with TRBJ1-5, with D tentatively TRBD1 (6 bases). Trimming stripped 7 bases from V and 2 bases from J, with 15 bases between. Germline V CDR1 and CDR2: SNHLY, FYNNEI. CDR3 length: 15 residues. CDR3 sequence: CASTNRESGNQPQHF. CDR3 DNA (partial): TGTGCCAGCACCAACAGGGAGTCTGGCAATCAGCCC.

Worth noting for this clone: The observed sequence ends 3 residues before the CDR3 terminus, with the missing tail filled in from the germline J gene. The chain employs TRBV19 and TRBJ2-7, with D possibly TRBD1 on 5 matching bases. V gave up 7 bases and J gave up 2 bases, with 12 bases separating them. Germline-derived CDR1 and CDR2 are LNHDA and SQIVND (reference sequence). The CDR3 length is 13 residues. The covered CDR3 bases are TGTGCCAGTAAGAAGGGGCTGACCTACGAG. Residues: CASKKGLTYE. The full CDR3 is CASKKGLTYEQYF.

This clone was found many times. The DNA ends 3 residues before the CDR3 does, and the rest of the CDR3 is filled in from the germline J gene. V is TRBV2 and J is TRBJ1-5, with TRBD1 matching over 8 bases. Trimming removed 6 bases from V and 0 bases from J; junction bases left unmatched: 4. Germline CDR1 is SNHLY and CDR2 is FYNNEI. This CDR3 is built from 15 residues. The CDR3: CASRRQGYSNQPQHF. Partial CDR3 DNA: TGTGCCAGCAGACGACAGGGGTATAGCAATCAGCCC.

Details on this clone: Sequencing ends 3 residues short of the CDR3 end; the germline J gene provides the rest. The chain employs TRBV6-2 or TRBV6-3 and TRBJ2-7, with 7 nucleotides matching TRBD1. The V and J ends lost 5 bases and 1 base, in that order; junction bases with no gene match: 11. Germline CDR1 reads MNHEY; CDR2 reads SVGEGT. The length of the CDR3 is 16 residues. CDR3 DNA (partial): TGTGCCAGCAGTCAAAGGGGGCAACTCCTTTCCTACGAG. This sequence encodes CASSQRGQLLSYE. The CDR3 as a whole reads CASSQRGQLLSYEQYF.

As to this clone: The read ends 3 residues shy of where the CDR3 ends; the end is completed using the germline J gene. The chain recombines TRBV19 with TRBJ1-4; no reliable D call. CDR3 length: 14 residues. From germline, CDR1 is LNHDA and CDR2 SQIVND (reference sequence). V lost 7 bases and J 0 bases, leaving 9 bases between the germline ends. The CDR3 sequence is CASKLAATNEKLFF. The covered CDR3 bases are TGTGCCAGTAAGCTAGCTGCAACTAATGAAAAA.

This clone turned up a few times. The CDR3 is cut off 3 residues early in the read; its end comes from the germline J gene. V usage is TRBV6-9 and J usage is TRBJ1-5; no clear D. V was pared by 5 bases and J by 0 bases, with 11 bases between. The germline gives CDR1 MNHGY, CDR2 SVAAGI. The CDR3 has 15 amino acids. The sequenced CDR3 bases are TGTGCCAGCAGTCCACACCCAAATAGCAATCAGCCC. The encoded protein is CASSPHPNSNQP. The full CDR3 protein reads CASSPHPNSNQPQHF.

Concerning this clone itself: The CDR3 end lies 3 residues beyond the end of the read and is filled in from the germline J gene. The genes are TRBV7-2 and TRBJ2-2; 7 bases are a match to TRBD1. Germline trimming cut 2 bases from V and 4 bases from J; bases unmatched to any gene: 4. Germline CDR1 SGHTA, CDR2 FQGNSA. The CDR3 length is 15 residues. The covered CDR3 bases are TGTGCCAGCAGCTTACCCCCAGGGGGCACCGGGGAG. The encoded protein is CASSLPPGGTGE. The full CDR3 is CASSLPPGGTGELFF.

This clone was found a few times. The CDR3 end falls 3 residues outside the read, so it is completed with the germline J gene. V is TRBV2 and J is TRBJ1-5; D remains unclear. The CDR3 is 13 residues long. V was clipped by 3 bases and J by 2 bases, with 5 bases between them. CDR1 is SNHLY and CDR2 is FYNNEI in the germline V gene. This CDR3 reads CASSDEGNQPQHF. The sequenced CDR3 bases are TGTGCCAGCAGTGATGAGGGCAATCAGCCC.

CDR3 DNA, as far as it was read: TGTGCCAGCAGCTTCGGACTAGCGGGACAAGAGACC. Encoded protein: CASSFGLAGQET. The whole CDR3 is CASSFGLAGQETQYF. The chain employs TRBV7-9 and TRBJ2-5; 12 nucleotides line up with TRBD2. The CDR3 is cut off 3 residues early in the read; its end comes from the germline J gene. CDR3 length: 15 amino acids. Germline V gene sequence: CDR1 SEHNR, CDR2 FQNEAQ (reference sequence). With V trimmed by 3 bases and J by 2 bases, 1 base remained unmatched. Full variable domain (missing parts from reference TRBV7-9 and TRBJ2-5): DTGVSQNPRHKITKRGQNVTFRCDPISEHNRLYWYRQTLGQGPEFLTYFQNEAQLEKSRLLSDRFSAERPKGSFSTLEIQRTEQGDSAMYLCASSFGLAGQETQYFGPGTRLLVL.